Below are 30 T cell receptor beta chains sequenced from a single sample in a study of blood T cell repertoires in COVID-19. Only in-frame clones appear in the TCRdb table, and some are missing; sequencing was by immunoSEQ multiplex PCR. The data contain over 25,000 clones, roughly 83% of them singletons. Sequenced input: peripheral blood. Source of these receptors: a man older than 75 with active COVID-19.

The CDR3: CASNRDRGPYEQYF. Here the CDR3 DNA reads TGTGCCAGCAACCGGGACAGGGGCCCTTACGAGCAGTACTTC. This chain uses TRBV6-5 with TRBJ2-7; 10 positions agree with TRBD1. CDR3 length: 14 residues. Germline V gene lookup returns CDR1 MNHEY and CDR2 SVGAGI. Trimming at V came to 7 bases and at J to 4 bases, leaving 7 bases not matched to a gene.

This chain's CDR3 is CASSWGQRLSEAFF. CDR3 in DNA: TGTGCCAGCAGCTGGGGACAGAGGCTTTCGGAAGCTTTCTTT. This rearrangement joins TRBV5-5 to TRBJ1-1, with 7 bases fitting TRBD1. This CDR3 spans 14 amino acids. Germline V gene sequence: CDR1 SGHKS, CDR2 YYEKEE (reference sequence). J was trimmed by 8 bases and V by 3 bases; bases with no gene match: 10.

The CDR3 here is CASSLTGFSYNEQFF. In DNA form, the CDR3 reads TGTGCCAGCAGCTTGACAGGGTTTTCCTACAATGAGCAGTTCTTC. This chain uses TRBV7-2 with TRBJ2-1; TRBD1 matches at 7 bases. This CDR3 has 15 amino acids. Per the germline V gene, CDR1 is SGHTA and CDR2 is FQGNSA. The V segment lost 3 bases and the J segment 1 base; nucleotides outside the gene matches: 3.

The chain links TRBV2 to TRBJ2-2, with 7 bases identical to TRBD2. This CDR3 is 15 amino acids long. After removal of 3 bases from V and 3 bases from J, the junction contained 4 bases not matched to a gene. CDR1 is SNHLY, CDR2 FYNNEI, per germline. The CDR3 nucleotides are TGTGCCAGCAGTGAGGAGCGGGGAGACACCGGGGAGCTGTTTTTT. Translating gives CASSEERGDTGELFF.

The chain links TRBV4-2 to TRBJ2-2, with a tentative D call TRBD2 (6 bases). Trimming left V 5 bases short and J 4 bases short, with 8 bases between. The germline gives CDR1 LGHNA, CDR2 YNFKEQ. CDR3 size: 13 residues. The CDR3, as DNA: TGTGCCAGCAGCGAGACTAGCACCGGGGAGCTGTTTTTT. Translating it yields CASSETSTGELFF.

This clone was seen only once. The chain is built from TRBV7-3 and TRBJ2-7; 8 bases line up with TRBD1. The CDR3 contains 19 residues. The V gene's germline CDR1 is SGHTA and CDR2 FQGTGA. The V and J ends lost 4 bases and 2 bases, in that order; junction bases with no gene match: 19. CDR3 sequence reads: CASSSPPYPRTGSAYEQYF. For the CDR3, the DNA is TGTGCCAGCAGCTCGCCCCCATACCCGCGGACAGGGTCGGCCTACGAGCAGTACTTC.

The chain uses TRBV7-3 and TRBJ2-1; no firm D call. Trimming removed 2 bases at V and 3 bases at J, with 5 bases between. CDR1 and CDR2 from the germline V gene are SGHTA and FQGTGA. The CDR3 consists of 13 residues. This chain's CDR3 is CASSLSGYNEQFF. CDR3 DNA sequence: TGTGCCAGCAGCTTATCCGGCTACAATGAGCAGTTCTTC. Full variable domain (outside the CDR3, taken from reference TRBV7-3 and TRBJ2-1): GAGVSQTPSNKVTEKGKYVELRCDPISGHTALYWYRQSLGQGPEFLIYFQGTGAADDSGLPNDRFFAVRPEGSVSTLKIQRTERGDSAVYLCASSLSGYNEQFFGPGTRLTVL.

The chain uses TRBV6-5 and TRBJ2-4, with D tentatively TRBD1 (5 bases). V was shortened by 6 bases and J by 8 bases, with 14 bases between the two germline ends. The CDR3 sequence is 13 residues long. CDR1 is MNHEY, CDR2 SVGAGI, per germline. In DNA form, the CDR3 reads TGTGCCAGCAGCAGGGATAGGGTTGACATTCAGTACTTC. Protein: CASSRDRVDIQYF.

This clone was detected only once. The chain recombines TRBV12-5 with TRBJ1-2; no definite D call. V dropped 4 bases and J dropped 2 bases, with 8 bases sitting between them. The CDR3 is 13 residues long. Germline CDR1 reads LGHNT; CDR2 reads FRNRAP. CDR3 residues: CASGSGANYGYTF. In nucleotides, the CDR3 is TGTGCTAGTGGTTCGGGAGCAAACTATGGCTACACCTTC.

The chain couples TRBV6-5 to TRBJ1-6; 8 nucleotides match TRBD1. The trim removed 0 bases at V and 7 bases at J, leaving 2 bases unmatched. This CDR3 contains 15 residues. Germline lookup yields CDR1 MNHEY and CDR2 SVGAGI. The CDR3 coding sequence is TGTGCCAGCAGTTACTCCCGACAGGGGAATTCACCCCTCCACTTT. Residues: CASSYSRQGNSPLHF.

This sequence joins TRBV5-5 and TRBJ1-4; 9 nucleotides match TRBD1. Losses at the gene ends were 3 bases for V and 10 bases for J; bases not matched to a gene: 7. Germline CDR1 is SGHKS and CDR2 is YYEKEE (reference sequence). The CDR3 is made up of 14 amino acids. The CDR3 region has the DNA TGTGCCAGCAGCTCGGGACAGGGAACGGCAAAACTGTTTTTT. It encodes CASSSGQGTAKLFF.

The V gene is TRBV4-1, the J gene TRBJ2-2; 7 nucleotides match TRBD1. J was trimmed by 1 base and V by 2 bases; bases with no gene match: 7. The germline CDR1 and CDR2 sequences are MGHRA and YSYEKL. The CDR3 runs 17 residues. The CDR3 sequence is CASSQTDRVLNTGELFF. For the CDR3, the DNA is TGCGCCAGCAGCCAAACCGACAGGGTTCTGAACACCGGGGAGCTGTTTTTT.

V usage is TRBV3-1 (or the pseudogene TRBV3-2) and J usage is TRBJ1-4; no firm D call. Germline V gene lookup returns CDR1 LGHDT and CDR2 YNNKEL (reference sequence). The V gene lost 1 base and the J gene lost 8 bases, with 20 bases spanning the gap. This CDR3 region has 17 residues. CDR3 region: CASSQGRDGGTSEKLFF. The CDR3 DNA follows: TGTGCCAGCAGCCAAGGTAGAGACGGAGGAACTTCCGAAAAACTGTTTTTT.

The chain uses TRBV7-9 and TRBJ2-2, with no clear D. The CDR3 length is 13 residues. The germline CDR1 and CDR2 sequences are SEHNR and FQNEAQ (reference sequence). Trimming removed 4 bases at V and 4 bases at J, with 7 bases between. CDR3 residues: CASSSPGTGELFF. CDR3 coding DNA: TGTGCCAGCAGCTCCCCGGGCACCGGGGAGCTGTTTTTT.

The chain links TRBV5-1 to TRBJ1-6, with 9 bases that match TRBD1. After removal of 4 bases from V and 7 bases from J, the junction contained 12 bases not matched to a gene. Germline CDR1 is SGHRS and CDR2 is YFSETQ. The CDR3 is 17 amino acids. In DNA form, the CDR3 reads TGCGCCAGCAGCGAATACCCAGGGACAGGGAAAAATTCACCCCTCCACTTT. This encodes CASSEYPGTGKNSPLHF.

J is TRBJ2-1 and V is TRBV10-3; 11 positions match TRBD1. The CDR3 has 17 amino acids. Looked up from germline, CDR1 is ENHRY and CDR2 is SYGVKD. Germline trimming cut 0 bases from V and 6 bases from J; bases unmatched to any gene: 7. CDR3 bases: TGTGCCATCAGTGAGTCGCAAGGACAGGGGGCGGTCAATGAGCAGTTCTTC. Amino acid sequence: CAISESQGQGAVNEQFF.

The CDR3 loop is CASSPSSGNTIYF. CDR3 sequence (DNA): TGTGCCAGCAGCCCGAGCTCTGGAAACACCATATATTTT. The chain links TRBV27 to TRBJ1-3; no reliable D call. Germline V gene lookup returns CDR1 MNHEY and CDR2 SMNVEV (reference sequence). There are 13 residues in the CDR3. The germline V and J ends were trimmed by 6 bases and 0 bases, with 6 bases remaining between them.

The table lists this clone with a few counts. The V gene is TRBV7-6, the J gene TRBJ2-1, with 8 bases fitting TRBD1. The CDR3 runs to 20 residues. Losses at the gene ends were 1 base for V and 9 bases for J; bases not matched to a gene: 23. CDR1 and CDR2 (germline): SGHVS, FNYEAQ. CDR3 in amino acids: CASSLDPPTKCRGQYCEQFF. For the CDR3, the DNA is TGTGCCAGCAGCTTAGACCCGCCCACTAAGTGCAGGGGGCAATATTGTGAGCAGTTCTTC.

The rearrangement links TRBV5-1 to TRBJ2-7; no definite D call. The CDR3 has 17 amino acids. Trimming took off 0 bases at V and 4 bases at J, with 20 bases between the two ends. From germline, CDR1 is SGHRS and CDR2 YFSETQ. The CDR3, as DNA: TGCGCCAGCAGCTTGGGAGGTGGTAGGAAGCCAGCTTACGAGCAGTACTTC. Translation gives CASSLGGGRKPAYEQYF.

J is TRBJ2-2 and V is TRBV11-2; TRBD2 might be the D (5 bases). Per the germline V gene, CDR1 is SGHAT and CDR2 is FQNNGV. The CDR3 totals 17 residues. Between the trimmed V and J ends, which lost 3 bases and 0 bases, there was a span of 14 bases. The CDR3 reads CASSFYGERPNTGELFF. CDR3 bases: TGTGCCAGCAGCTTTTACGGGGAACGACCGAACACCGGGGAGCTGTTTTTT.

This clone was counted a single time. The V call is TRBV7-9, the J call TRBJ1-2; perhaps TRBD1 as D (6 bases). This CDR3 has 16 residues. V lost 2 bases, J lost 7 bases, and 20 bases lay in between. Germline-derived CDR1 and CDR2 are SEHNR and FQNEAQ (reference sequence). CDR3 loop: CASSLSGRDTFPGYTF. CDR3 coding DNA: TGTGCCAGCAGCTTATCGGGACGGGACACCTTCCCTGGCTACACCTTC.

The rearrangement links TRBV6-2 or TRBV6-3 to TRBJ2-1, with 12 bases fitting TRBD2. Germline CDR1 is MNHEY and CDR2 is SVGEGT. Unmatched junction bases numbered 2, after V lost 0 bases and J lost 2 bases. This CDR3 region has 17 residues. DNA for the CDR3: TGTGCCAGCAGTTACTCCGGACTAGCGGGGACCTACAATGAGCAGTTCTTC. It yields the protein CASSYSGLAGTYNEQFF.

The chain combines TRBV6-5 with TRBJ1-3; D is possibly TRBD1 (5 bases). This CDR3 spans 15 amino acids. V was clipped by 2 bases and J by 4 bases, with 12 bases between them. From germline, CDR1 is MNHEY and CDR2 SVGAGI. For the CDR3, the DNA is TGTGCCAGCAGTTACGGGGGGAAACTCGGAAACACCATATATTTT. Its protein product is CASSYGGKLGNTIYF.

J is TRBJ2-7 and V is TRBV2; 10 bases map to TRBD1. CDR1 SNHLY and CDR2 FYNNEI come from the germline V gene. The ends lost 5 bases at V and 5 bases at J; junction bases unmatched: 9. This CDR3 has 15 residues. The CDR3 DNA reads as TGTGCCAGCAGTCAACCGGGACAGGGGTACCACGAGCAGTACTTC. Residues: CASSQPGQGYHEQYF.

The chain joins TRBV7-2 to TRBJ2-1, with a possible D match to TRBD2 (7 bases). The V gene lost 4 bases and the J gene lost 4 bases, with 17 bases spanning the gap. CDR1 and CDR2 from the germline V gene are SGHTA and FQGNSA. This CDR3 region has 16 residues. In nucleotides, the CDR3 is TGTGCCAGCAGCTCCCAGGCGGGGGCGGCATACAATGAGCAGTTCTTC. As protein: CASSSQAGAAYNEQFF.

The rearrangement uses TRBV5-4 and TRBJ2-5; 7 nucleotides agree with TRBD1. The CDR3 contains 14 residues. CDR1 and CDR2 from the germline V gene are SGHNT and YYREEE (reference sequence). Trimming removed 3 bases from V and 5 bases from J; junction bases left unmatched: 7. The DNA of the CDR3 is TGTGCCAGCAGCTCACCGACAGGGATGGAGACCCAGTACTTC. Protein sequence: CASSSPTGMETQYF. Using reference TRBV5-4 and TRBJ2-5 for the parts outside the CDR3, the full variable domain is ETGVTQSPTHLIKTRGQQVTLRCSSQSGHNTVSWYQQALGQGPQFIFQYYREEENGRGNFPPRFSGLQFPNYSSELNVNALELDDSALYLCASSSPTGMETQYFGPGTRLLVL.

The CDR3 DNA reads TGTGCCAGCAGCTTGGTTGTGAGCCTCTCCTACGAGCAGTACTTC. Its protein is CASSLVVSLSYEQYF. This chain uses TRBV5-6 with TRBJ2-7; D is unresolved. The V and J ends lost 0 bases and 0 bases respectively, with 10 bases between them. This CDR3 comprises 15 residues. Germline V gene lookup returns CDR1 SGHDT and CDR2 YYEEEE.

V is TRBV30 and J is TRBJ1-2; 10 bases are a match to TRBD1. With 0 bases clipped from V and 6 bases from J, the junction kept 4 bases outside the gene matches. Germline CDR1 reads GTSNPN; CDR2 reads SVGIG (reference sequence). This CDR3 has 14 residues. CDR3 coding DNA: TGTGCCTGGAGTGTCGTCGGGACAGGGGATGGCTACACCTTC. It is translated as CAWSVVGTGDGYTF.

The CDR3, as DNA: TGTGCCAGCAGTGACGGCAGGGGTGGGACCGGGGAGCTGTTTTTT. It codes for CASSDGRGGTGELFF. The chain has TRBV6-1 and TRBJ2-2, with D tentatively TRBD1 (6 bases). Germline loops: CDR1 MNHNS, CDR2 SASEGT. Trimming removed 3 bases at V and 5 bases at J, with 13 bases between. The CDR3 is made up of 15 amino acids.

The gene calls are TRBV3-1 (or the pseudogene TRBV3-2) and TRBJ1-2; tentative D call: TRBD1 (5 bases). The CDR3 is 12 amino acids. V was clipped by 7 bases and J by 4 bases, with 10 bases between them. Germline V lookup: CDR1 LGHDT, CDR2 YNNKEL (reference sequence). The CDR3: CASKQGSYGYTF. The CDR3 DNA reads TGTGCCAGCAAGCAGGGCTCCTATGGCTACACCTTC.